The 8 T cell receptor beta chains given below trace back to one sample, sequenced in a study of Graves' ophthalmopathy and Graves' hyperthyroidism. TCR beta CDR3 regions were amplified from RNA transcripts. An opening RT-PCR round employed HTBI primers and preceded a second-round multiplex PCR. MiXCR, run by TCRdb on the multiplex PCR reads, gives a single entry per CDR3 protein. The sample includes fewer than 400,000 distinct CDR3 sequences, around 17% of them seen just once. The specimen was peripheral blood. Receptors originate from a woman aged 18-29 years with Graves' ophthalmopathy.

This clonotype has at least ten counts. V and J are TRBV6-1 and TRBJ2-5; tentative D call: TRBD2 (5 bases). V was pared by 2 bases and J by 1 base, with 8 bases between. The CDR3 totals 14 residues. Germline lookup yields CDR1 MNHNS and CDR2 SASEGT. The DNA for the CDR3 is TGTGCCAGCAGTGAACTAGCCGTCCAAGAGACCCAGTACTTC. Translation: CASSELAVQETQYF.

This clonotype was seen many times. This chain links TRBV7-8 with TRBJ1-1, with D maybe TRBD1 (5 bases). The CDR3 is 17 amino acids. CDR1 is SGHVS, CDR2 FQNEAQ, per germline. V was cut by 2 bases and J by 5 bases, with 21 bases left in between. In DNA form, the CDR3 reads TGTGCCAGCAGCTTACAGGGCGTCGGGGCAGTAAGGACTGAAGCTTTCTTT. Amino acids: CASSLQGVGAVRTEAFF.

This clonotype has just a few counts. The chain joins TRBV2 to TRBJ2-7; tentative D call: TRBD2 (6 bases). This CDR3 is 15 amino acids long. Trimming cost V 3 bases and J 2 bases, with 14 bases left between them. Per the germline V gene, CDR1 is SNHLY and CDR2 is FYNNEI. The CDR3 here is CASSDLASEAYEQYF. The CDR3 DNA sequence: TGTGCCAGCAGTGATCTGGCTAGCGAGGCCTACGAGCAGTACTTC.

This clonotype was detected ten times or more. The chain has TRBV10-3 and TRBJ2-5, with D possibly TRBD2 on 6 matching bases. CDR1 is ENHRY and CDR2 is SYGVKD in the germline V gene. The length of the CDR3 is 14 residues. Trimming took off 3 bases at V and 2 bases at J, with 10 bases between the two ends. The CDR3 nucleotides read TGTGCCATCAGTGAAGTAGCGGCACAAGAGACCCAGTACTTC. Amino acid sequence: CAISEVAAQETQYF.

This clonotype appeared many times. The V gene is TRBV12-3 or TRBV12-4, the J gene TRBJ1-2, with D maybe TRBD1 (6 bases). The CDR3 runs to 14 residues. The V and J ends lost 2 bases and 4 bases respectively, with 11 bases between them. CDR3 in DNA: TGTGCCAGCAGTTTATTAGGGACAACCTATGGCTACACCTTC. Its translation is CASSLLGTTYGYTF.

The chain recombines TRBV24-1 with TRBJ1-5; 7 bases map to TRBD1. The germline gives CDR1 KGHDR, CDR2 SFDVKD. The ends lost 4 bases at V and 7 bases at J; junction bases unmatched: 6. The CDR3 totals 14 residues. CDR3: CATSDRQGRQPQHF. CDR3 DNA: TGTGCCACCAGTGACCGACAGGGAAGACAGCCCCAGCATTTT.

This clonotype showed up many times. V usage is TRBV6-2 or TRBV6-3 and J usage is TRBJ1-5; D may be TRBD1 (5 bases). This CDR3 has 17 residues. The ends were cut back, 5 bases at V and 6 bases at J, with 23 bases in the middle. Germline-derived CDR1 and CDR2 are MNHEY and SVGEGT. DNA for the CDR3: TGTGCCAGCAGTCATGGGACCCGGGGTGTAGCCGTTCAGCCCCAGCATTTT. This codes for CASSHGTRGVAVQPQHF.

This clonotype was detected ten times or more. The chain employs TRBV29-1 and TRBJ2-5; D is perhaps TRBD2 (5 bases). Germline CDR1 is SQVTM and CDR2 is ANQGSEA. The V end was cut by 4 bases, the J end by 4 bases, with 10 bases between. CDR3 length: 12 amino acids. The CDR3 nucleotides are TGCAGCGTTGTAGCGAGGCGAGAGACCCAGTACTTC. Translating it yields CSVVARRETQYF.